This entry concerns a single T cell receptor beta chain. This entry belongs to a study of patients and donors after allogeneic stem cell transplantation. TCRdb itself ran the RT-PCR reads through MiXCR, one entry per CDR3 protein. Of roughly 960,000 distinct CDR3 sequences listed, roughly 18% were seen once; the top ten hold 6%. V gave up 1 base and J gave up 5 bases, with 12 bases separating them. The CDR3 is 13 amino acids. The germline gives CDR1 DFQATT, CDR2 SNEGSKA (reference sequence). The sequence was collected from a human donor who was either an allogeneic HSCT recipient or a stem cell or donor lymphocyte infusion donor (not recorded which). It is not recorded whose cells these are; they may come from a transplant donor. The sample was blood, either unsorted or a sorted T cell fraction (not recorded which). J is TRBJ2-7 and V is TRBV20-1, with D possibly TRBD2 on 5 matching bases. This CDR3 is CSARGDYQNEQYF. The CDR3 coding sequence is TGCAGTGCTAGAGGAGACTACCAGAACGAGCAGTACTTC.